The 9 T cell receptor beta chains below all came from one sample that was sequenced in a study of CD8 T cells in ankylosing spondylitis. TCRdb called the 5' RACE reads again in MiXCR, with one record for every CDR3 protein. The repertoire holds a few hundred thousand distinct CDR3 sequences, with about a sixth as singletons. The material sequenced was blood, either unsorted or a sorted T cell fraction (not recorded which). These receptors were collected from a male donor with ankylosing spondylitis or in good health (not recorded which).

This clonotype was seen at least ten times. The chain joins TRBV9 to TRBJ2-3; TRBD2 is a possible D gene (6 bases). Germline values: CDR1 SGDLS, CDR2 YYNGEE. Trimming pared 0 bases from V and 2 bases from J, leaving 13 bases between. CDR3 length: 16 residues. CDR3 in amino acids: CASSVGTSTYTDTQYF. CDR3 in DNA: TGTGCCAGCAGCGTAGGCACTAGCACCTACACAGATACGCAGTATTTT.

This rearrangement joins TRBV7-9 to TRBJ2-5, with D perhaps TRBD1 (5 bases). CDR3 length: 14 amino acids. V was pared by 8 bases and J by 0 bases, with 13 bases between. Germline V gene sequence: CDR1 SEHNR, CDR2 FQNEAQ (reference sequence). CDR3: CASLPGAHQETQYF. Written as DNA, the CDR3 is TGTGCCAGCCTACCTGGGGCACACCAAGAGACCCAGTACTTC.

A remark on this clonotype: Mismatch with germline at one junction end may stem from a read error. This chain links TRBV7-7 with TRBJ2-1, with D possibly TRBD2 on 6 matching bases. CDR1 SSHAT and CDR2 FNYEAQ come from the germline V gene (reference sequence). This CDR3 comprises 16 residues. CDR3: CASSFRLEGGTGEQFF. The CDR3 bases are TGTGCTAGCAGCTTCCGGCTCGAGGGAGGTACGGGTGAGCAGTTCTTC.

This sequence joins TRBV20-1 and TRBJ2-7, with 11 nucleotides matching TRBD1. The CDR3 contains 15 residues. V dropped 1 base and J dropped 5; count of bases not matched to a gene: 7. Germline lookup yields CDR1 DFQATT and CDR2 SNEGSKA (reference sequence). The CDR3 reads CSARVPGQGANEQYF. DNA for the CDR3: TGCAGTGCTAGAGTTCCAGGACAGGGGGCCAACGAGCAGTACTTC.

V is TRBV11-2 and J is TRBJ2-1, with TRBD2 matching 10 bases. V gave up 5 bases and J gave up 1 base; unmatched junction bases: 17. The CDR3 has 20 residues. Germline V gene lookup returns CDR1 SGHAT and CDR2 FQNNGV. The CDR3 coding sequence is TGTGCCAGCAGCCCCGAAGGAGCTAGCGGGAGTGTCGGTTCCTACAATGAGCAGTTCTTC. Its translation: CASSPEGASGSVGSYNEQFF.

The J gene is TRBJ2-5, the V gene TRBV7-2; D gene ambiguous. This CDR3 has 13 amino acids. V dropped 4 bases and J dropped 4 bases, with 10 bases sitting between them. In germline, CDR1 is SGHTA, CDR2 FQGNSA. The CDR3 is CASSSVPGETQYF. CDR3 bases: TGTGCCAGCAGCTCCGTCCCGGGAGAGACCCAGTACTTC.

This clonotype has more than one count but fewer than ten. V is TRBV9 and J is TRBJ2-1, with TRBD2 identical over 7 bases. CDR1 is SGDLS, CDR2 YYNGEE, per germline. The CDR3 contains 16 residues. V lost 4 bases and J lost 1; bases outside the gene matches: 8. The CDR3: CASSPLGRESYNEQFF. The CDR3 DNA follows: TGTGCCAGCAGCCCCCTGGGGCGGGAGTCCTACAATGAGCAGTTCTTC.

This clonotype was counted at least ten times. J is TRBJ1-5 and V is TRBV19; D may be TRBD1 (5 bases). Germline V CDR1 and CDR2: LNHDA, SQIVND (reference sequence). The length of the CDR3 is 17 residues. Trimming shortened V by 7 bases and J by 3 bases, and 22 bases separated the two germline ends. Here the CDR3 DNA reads TGTGCCAGTACCTTGGGACTCAGGGAGCTGGCCAATCAGCCCCAGCATTTT. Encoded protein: CASTLGLRELANQPQHF.

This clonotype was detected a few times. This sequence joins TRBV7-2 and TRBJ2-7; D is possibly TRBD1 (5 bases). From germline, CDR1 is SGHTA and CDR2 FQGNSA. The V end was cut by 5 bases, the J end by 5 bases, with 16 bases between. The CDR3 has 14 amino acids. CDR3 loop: CASSTALQEDEQYF. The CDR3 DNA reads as TGTGCCAGCAGCACTGCGCTACAGGAAGACGAGCAGTACTTC.